The next 10 T cell receptor beta chains were all read from a single sample in a study of blood T cell repertoires in COVID-19. Some clones are missing from TCRdb's copy, which holds only in-frame ones; the method was immunoSEQ multiplex PCR. Of 180,000 or so clones listed, 76% are singletons. The sample taken for sequencing was peripheral blood. Receptors originate from a woman aged 45-65 years with active or convalescent COVID-19.

The CDR3 reads CASSLSRSGTYNSPLHF. Here the CDR3 DNA reads TGTGCCAGCAGCTTATCTCGTTCCGGGACCTATAATTCACCCCTCCACTTT. This chain links TRBV7-8 with TRBJ1-6, with unresolved D. Trimming shortened V by 2 bases and J by 2 bases, and 13 bases separated the two germline ends. Germline CDR1 and CDR2: SGHVS and FQNEAQ. The CDR3 totals 17 residues.

The chain joins TRBV7-2 to TRBJ1-2; TRBD1 aligns across 8 bases. Germline CDR1 SGHTA, CDR2 FQGNSA. There are 13 residues in the CDR3. Trimming took 5 bases from V and 12 from J; bases not matched to a gene: 11. CDR3 residues: CASSPRTGLVHTF. The CDR3 nucleotides are TGTGCCAGCAGCCCCCGGACAGGGTTGGTACACACCTTC.

This chain connects TRBV11-2 to TRBJ2-2; the D is unclear. The CDR3 consists of 14 residues. V lost 3 bases to trimming and J lost 6 bases, with 11 bases between them. The germline CDR1 and CDR2 sequences are SGHAT and FQNNGV. The CDR3 is CASSFYQAAGELFF. The DNA of the CDR3 is TGTGCCAGCAGCTTCTACCAGGCAGCCGGGGAGCTGTTTTTT.

The rearrangement links TRBV19 to TRBJ2-4; D possibly corresponds to TRBD1 (6 bases). This CDR3 is built from 13 residues. The germline V gene has CDR1 LNHDA and CDR2 SQIVND (reference sequence). V lost 3 bases, J lost 10 bases, and 13 bases lay in between. The CDR3 coding sequence is TGTGCCAGTAGTATTGTAGGACAGAGGATTCAGTACTTC. Translation gives CASSIVGQRIQYF. The full variable domain, with the rest looked up from reference TRBV19 and TRBJ2-4, is DGGITQSPKYLFRKEGQNVTLSCEQNLNHDAMYWYRQDPGQGLRLIYYSQIVNDFQKGDIAEGYSVSREKKESFPLTVTSAQKNPTAFYLCASSIVGQRIQYFGAGTRLSVL.

The chain uses TRBV24-1 and TRBJ2-1; possibly TRBD1 for D (7 bases). V was cut by 7 bases and J by 9 bases, with 18 bases left in between. This CDR3 has 14 residues. CDR1 is KGHDR, CDR2 SFDVKD, per germline. CDR3 DNA sequence: TGTGCCACCAGCGGCAGGGGGGAGATTTCTGAGCAGTTCTTC. Amino acid sequence: CATSGRGEISEQFF.

The rearrangement uses TRBV4-3 and TRBJ1-2; D is ambiguous. Germline CDR1 LGHNA, CDR2 YSLEER. CDR3 length equals 14 residues. Trimming shortened V by 1 base and J by 10 bases, and 16 bases separated the two germline ends. The chain's CDR3 is CASSQGPGRGDYTF. CDR3 nucleotides: TGCGCCAGCAGCCAAGGCCCGGGTCGGGGTGACTACACCTTC.

The chain is built from TRBV14 and TRBJ1-2; no reliable D call. The CDR3 covers 13 residues. From germline, CDR1 is SGHDN and CDR2 FVKESK. The ends were cut back, 5 bases at V and 1 base at J, with 8 bases in the middle. As DNA, the CDR3 is TGTGCCAGCAGCGCGACACTTAACTATGGCTACACCTTC. Its translation is CASSATLNYGYTF.

The table lists this clone with a count of one. J is TRBJ1-1 and V is TRBV28; 8 positions agree with TRBD1. The CDR3 loop spans 11 amino acids. The V gene's germline CDR1 is MDHEN and CDR2 SYDVKM. V shed 5 bases and J 11 bases; nucleotides not matched to a gene: 4. The CDR3 DNA reads as TGTGCCAGCAGTGGGGACAGGTATGCTTTCTTT. Its translation: CASSGDRYAFF. The variable domain in full, with the rest retrieved from reference TRBV28 and TRBJ1-1, is DVKVTQSSRYLVKRTGEKVFLECVQDMDHENMFWYRQDPGLGLRLIYFSYDVKMKEKGDIPEGYSVSREKKERFSLILESASTNQTSMYLCASSGDRYAFFGQGTRLTVV.

This clone was counted at least ten times. The rearrangement uses TRBV9 and TRBJ1-6; 7 bases are shared with TRBD1. This CDR3 has 14 residues. Germline V gene sequence: CDR1 SGDLS, CDR2 YYNGEE. Germline trimming cut 4 bases from V and 11 bases from J; bases unmatched to any gene: 9. The CDR3 sequence: CASSPPGGLAPLHF. The CDR3, as DNA: TGTGCCAGCAGCCCCCCAGGGGGGTTGGCACCCCTCCACTTT.

There are a few counts of this clone. The junction differs from germline at one of its ends, possibly a read error. CDR3 DNA sequence: TGTGCCAGCAGATTATCAGGAAGAGTTTCACCCCTCCACTTT. Encoded protein: CASRLSGRVSPLHF. The chain combines TRBV28 with TRBJ1-6; D is uncertain. The CDR3 is made up of 14 amino acids. Germline-derived CDR1 and CDR2 are MDHEN and SYDVKM.